This T cell receptor beta chain was retrieved from a study of blood T cell repertoires in COVID-19. The wider study: PBMCs, B-cell-depleted T cells, or T cells provided the cDNA or gDNA that made up the material.

Germline CDR1 and CDR2: MNHNY and SVGAGI (reference sequence). The CDR3 loop spans 14 amino acids. After removal of 7 bases from V and 4 bases from J, the junction contained 7 bases not matched to a gene. Per the original data handling: Estimation of nucleated cell counts was performed using reference gene primer amplification. Sequencing used immunoSEQ multiplex PCR; TCRdb keeps in-frame clones, though not all of them. V, J and clone size are taken as reported in that table, and D and trimming were inferred from the DNA itself. The sample holds roughly 350,000 clones; more than 75% are singletons and the top ten take 4%.

The V and J genes are TRBV6-6 and TRBJ1-1, with 9 bases lining up with TRBD1. The sequenced sample consisted of peripheral blood. The clonotype comes from a woman aged 45-59 years with active or convalescent COVID-19. Here the CDR3 reads CASTYRGLSTEAFF. CDR3 bases: TGTGCCAGCACCTACAGGGGGCTGAGCACTGAAGCTTTCTTT.